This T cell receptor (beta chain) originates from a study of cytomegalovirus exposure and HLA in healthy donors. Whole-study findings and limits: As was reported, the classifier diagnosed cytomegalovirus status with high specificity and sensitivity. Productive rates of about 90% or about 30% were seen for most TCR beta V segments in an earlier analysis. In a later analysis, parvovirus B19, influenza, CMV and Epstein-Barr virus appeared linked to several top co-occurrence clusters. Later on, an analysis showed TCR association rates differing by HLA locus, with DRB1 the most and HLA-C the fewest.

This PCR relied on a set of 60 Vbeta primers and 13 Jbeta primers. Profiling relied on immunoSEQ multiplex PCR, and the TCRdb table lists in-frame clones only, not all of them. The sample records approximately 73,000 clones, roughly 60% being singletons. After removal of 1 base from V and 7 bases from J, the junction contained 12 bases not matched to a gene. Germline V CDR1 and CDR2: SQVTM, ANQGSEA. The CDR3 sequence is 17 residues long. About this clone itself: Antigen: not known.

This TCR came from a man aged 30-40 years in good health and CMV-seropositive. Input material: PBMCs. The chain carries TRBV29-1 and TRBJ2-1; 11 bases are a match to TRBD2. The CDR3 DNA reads TGCAGCGTTGAAGGCAGCCCACTAGCGGGAGTTTGGAATGAGCAGTTCTTC. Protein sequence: CSVEGSPLAGVWNEQFF.